The 29 T cell receptor beta chains below come from one sample, sequenced in a study of lymphopenia after photon versus proton radiotherapy. Sequenced by immunoSEQ multiplex PCR; TCRdb stores in-frame clones only, minus some. The table records 65,000 to 75,000 clones, 87% of them present only once. The sample here was peripheral blood, taken from a patient treated with proton-based radiotherapy. All receptors derive from a man older than 75 with esophageal cancer.

This clone came up once. This chain joins TRBV27 and TRBJ2-7; no definite D call. The CDR3 contains 15 residues. The germline V gene has CDR1 MNHEY and CDR2 SMNVEV (reference sequence). V lost 0 bases and J 2 bases, leaving 11 bases between the germline ends. CDR3 nucleotide sequence: TGTGCCAGCAGTTTATCCCCCAGGCTTACCTACGAGCAGTACTTC. Translation: CASSLSPRLTYEQYF.

The chain has TRBV11-2 and TRBJ1-3, with 8 bases identical to TRBD1. The germline CDR1 and CDR2 sequences are SGHAT and FQNNGV. After removal of 4 bases from V and 8 bases from J, the junction contained 7 bases not matched to a gene. The CDR3 loop spans 14 amino acids. CDR3 nucleotide sequence: TGTGCCAGCAGCTACGGACAGGGAACTTACACCATATATTTT. Translating gives CASSYGQGTYTIYF.

In its sample, this clone was seen a few times. The rearrangement uses TRBV6-5 and TRBJ1-3; D possibly corresponds to TRBD1 (5 bases). Germline V gene lookup returns CDR1 MNHEY and CDR2 SVGAGI. V was shortened by 0 bases and J by 4 bases, with 10 bases between the two germline ends. The CDR3 runs 15 residues. This CDR3 is CASSYSGGEGNTIYF. The CDR3 nucleotides read TGTGCCAGCAGTTACTCGGGGGGAGAGGGAAACACCATATATTTT.

The chain uses TRBV7-9 and TRBJ1-3; D is uncertain. The V and J ends lost 4 bases and 1 base respectively, with 20 bases between them. The germline gives CDR1 SEHNR, CDR2 FQNEAQ (reference sequence). CDR3 size: 18 residues. The CDR3 bases are TGTGCCAGCAGCTCTGCTCGATTTGGGGATGGTTCTGGAAACACCATATATTTT. Protein product: CASSSARFGDGSGNTIYF.

The chain uses TRBV6-1 and TRBJ1-1, with D uncertain. CDR1 is MNHNS and CDR2 is SASEGT in the germline V gene. V was clipped by 4 bases and J by 0 bases, with 6 bases between them. This CDR3 is 13 amino acids long. Here the CDR3 DNA reads TGTGCCAGCAGTGGATCGATGAACACTGAAGCTTTCTTT. Amino acids: CASSGSMNTEAFF.

This clone occurred a few times. The rearrangement joins TRBV2 to TRBJ1-5; D possibly corresponds to TRBD1 (5 bases). This CDR3 is built from 12 residues. The ends were cut back, 7 bases at V and 6 bases at J, with 10 bases in the middle. Germline V gene lookup returns CDR1 SNHLY and CDR2 FYNNEI. The CDR3 reads CASKNQGQPQHF. The CDR3 coding sequence is TGTGCCAGCAAGAATCAGGGTCAGCCCCAGCATTTT.

J is TRBJ1-5 and V is TRBV28, with 10 bases lining up with TRBD1. The V gene end was trimmed by 5 bases and the J gene end by 5 bases; junction bases not matched to a gene: 9. CDR3 size: 16 residues. CDR1 is MDHEN and CDR2 is SYDVKM in the germline V gene. This CDR3 is CASSPPDRGSYQPQHF. In DNA form, the CDR3 reads TGTGCCAGCAGTCCCCCGGACAGGGGGAGTTATCAGCCCCAGCATTTT.

This sequence joins TRBV11-2 and TRBJ2-5; D gene unclear. Trimming stripped 5 bases from V and 4 bases from J, with 14 bases between. The CDR3 totals 14 residues. The germline gives CDR1 SGHAT, CDR2 FQNNGV. The CDR3 protein is CASSRNRLGETQYF. The CDR3 nucleotides are TGTGCCAGCAGCCGCAATAGGCTGGGAGAGACCCAGTACTTC.

V usage is TRBV7-7 and J usage is TRBJ2-7; 8 nucleotides agree with TRBD1. Germline CDR1 SSHAT, CDR2 FNYEAQ (reference sequence). This CDR3 is built from 15 residues. J was trimmed by 3 bases and V by 4 bases; bases with no gene match: 8. CDR3 protein: CASSSPDRGCYEQYF. Here the CDR3 DNA reads TGTGCCAGCAGCTCCCCCGACAGGGGCTGCTACGAGCAGTACTTC. Using reference TRBV7-7 and TRBJ2-7 for the parts outside the CDR3, the full variable domain is GAGVSQSPRYKVTKRGQDVTLRCDPISSHATLYWYQQALGQGPEFLTYFNYEAQPDKSGLPSDRFSAERPEGSISTLTIQRTEQRDSAMYRCASSSPDRGCYEQYFGPGTRLTVT.

The genes are TRBV5-6 and TRBJ1-1; tentative D call: TRBD1 (6 bases). The germline gives CDR1 SGHDT, CDR2 YYEEEE. V was trimmed by 3 bases and J by 0 bases, leaving 9 bases between them. The CDR3 is 14 amino acids. DNA of the CDR3: TGTGCCAGCAGCTCCGGGACACTGAACACTGAAGCTTTCTTT. It translates to CASSSGTLNTEAFF.

The gene calls are TRBV7-2 and TRBJ2-1, with TRBD2 identical over 8 bases. Germline CDR1 reads SGHTA; CDR2 reads FQGNSA. J lost 6 bases, V lost 3 bases, and 1 base had no gene match. CDR3 length: 13 amino acids. CDR3 region: CASSFAGGNEQFF. CDR3 sequence (DNA): TGTGCCAGCAGCTTTGCGGGGGGCAATGAGCAGTTCTTC.

The chain carries TRBV19 and TRBJ2-3; 7 nucleotides line up with TRBD2. The junction had 12 bases not matched to a gene; V was cut back by 5 bases and J by 4 bases. The CDR3 totals 16 residues. Germline assignment: CDR1 LNHDA and CDR2 SQIVND (reference sequence). CDR3 in amino acids: CASSPMEAGVPDTQYF. The CDR3 DNA reads TGTGCCAGTAGTCCCATGGAGGCGGGAGTACCAGATACGCAGTATTTT.

The chain uses TRBV10-2 and TRBJ1-3, with a weak D call TRBD1 (6 bases). Germline V gene data show CDR1 as WSHSY and CDR2 as SAAADI. The CDR3 is 14 residues long. V gave up 2 bases and J gave up 3 bases, with 8 bases separating them. CDR3 protein: CASSETGIGNTIYF. The CDR3 region has the DNA TGCGCCAGCAGTGAGACAGGGATTGGAAACACCATATATTTT.

The chain combines TRBV12-2 with TRBJ2-1. TRBV12-2 is a pseudogene. The CDR3 runs to 13 residues. This chain's CDR3 is CASRPTLNNEQFF. For the CDR3, the DNA is TGTGCAAGTCGCCCCACACTCAATAATGAGCAGTTCTTC.

Only one count was recorded for this clone. The chain employs TRBV18 and TRBJ2-1, with 7 nucleotides matching TRBD1. The CDR3 length is 16 residues. Trimming took 1 base from V and 0 from J; bases not matched to a gene: 3. From germline, CDR1 is KGHSH and CDR2 LQKENI. CDR3 in DNA: TGTGCCAGCTCACCACTACAGGGGTCCTCCTACAATGAGCAGTTCTTC. It encodes CASSPLQGSSYNEQFF. The full variable domain, in which reference TRBV18 and TRBJ2-1 provide the parts outside the CDR3, is NAGVMQNPRHLVRRRGQEARLRCSPMKGHSHVYWYRQLPEEGLKFMVYLQKENIIDESGMPKERFSAEFPKEGPSILRIQQVVRGDSAAYFCASSPLQGSSYNEQFFGPGTRLTVL.

V and J are TRBV18 and TRBJ1-2; 9 bases are a match to TRBD1. This CDR3 is 16 amino acids long. Germline V gives CDR1 KGHSH, CDR2 LQKENI. Trimming cost V 4 bases and J 5 bases; bases outside gene matches: 11. The CDR3 DNA reads TGTGCCAGCTCACTTGATACGGGGACAGGGAATTATGGCTACACCTTC. Translation: CASSLDTGTGNYGYTF. Combining the CDR3 with reference TRBV18 and TRBJ1-2 gives the whole variable domain NAGVMQNPRHLVRRRGQEARLRCSPMKGHSHVYWYRQLPEEGLKFMVYLQKENIIDESGMPKERFSAEFPKEGPSILRIQQVVRGDSAAYFCASSLDTGTGNYGYTFGSGTRLTVV.

The chain combines TRBV10-3 with TRBJ2-1, with TRBD2 matching over 12 bases. The CDR3 sequence is 15 residues long. V lost 6 bases and J lost 6; bases outside the gene matches: 6. Germline V lookup: CDR1 ENHRY, CDR2 SYGVKD. CDR3: CAIRPRTSGANEQFF. CDR3 DNA: TGTGCCATCAGACCACGGACTAGCGGGGCCAATGAGCAGTTCTTC.

This chain joins TRBV10-3 and TRBJ2-5; D gene uncertain. Germline assignment: CDR1 ENHRY and CDR2 SYGVKD. V was clipped by 2 bases and J by 2 bases, with 6 bases between them. CDR3 size: 13 residues. CDR3 sequence reads: CAISEPAQETQYF. Written as DNA, the CDR3 is TGTGCCATCAGTGAGCCTGCACAAGAGACCCAGTACTTC.

The genes are TRBV7-9 and TRBJ1-3; D call uncertain. CDR1 is SEHNR and CDR2 is FQNEAQ in the germline V gene (reference sequence). The CDR3 consists of 14 residues. V was cut by 5 bases and J by 0 bases, with 8 bases left in between. The CDR3 reads CASSRVFSGNTIYF. The CDR3 DNA sequence: TGTGCCAGCAGCAGGGTCTTCTCTGGAAACACCATATATTTT.

The genes are TRBV9 and TRBJ2-5; tentatively, D is TRBD1 or TRBD2 (5 bases each). The DNA end is more similar to TRBJ2-7, so the J call may be wrong. The germline V gene encodes CDR1 SGDLS and CDR2 YYNGEE. This CDR3 is 15 amino acids long. CDR3 region: CASSQEGQSSYEQYF. CDR3 nucleotide sequence: TGTGCCAGCAGCCAAGAGGGGCAGAGTTCCTACGAGCAGTACTTC.

This clone has a handful of counts. This sample also contains other DNA sequences that code for the same CDR3. The chain joins TRBV10-3 to TRBJ1-1; D remains unclear. Germline CDR1 ENHRY, CDR2 SYGVKD. The CDR3 spans 12 residues. The ends were cut back, 2 bases at V and 5 bases at J, with 6 bases in the middle. The chain's CDR3 is CAISEGGTEAFF. The CDR3 DNA follows: TGTGCCATCAGTGAGGGTGGAACTGAAGCTTTCTTT.

This clone has more than one count but fewer than ten. The chain links TRBV19 to TRBJ1-4; D unresolved. Germline V lookup: CDR1 LNHDA, CDR2 SQIVND (reference sequence). V shed 8 bases and J shed 7 bases, with 14 bases lying between them. The CDR3 covers 13 residues. The CDR3 bases are TGTGCCAGTCGATCGAACCCAGGTGAAAAACTGTTTTTT. It yields the protein CASRSNPGEKLFF.

The chain links TRBV4-3 to TRBJ2-4, with 8 bases matching TRBD1. The junction had 8 bases not matched to a gene; V was cut back by 4 bases and J by 6 bases. The CDR3 covers 15 residues. Germline CDR1 is LGHNA and CDR2 is YSLEER. CDR3 sequence reads: CASSPAGGRGNIQYF. The CDR3, as DNA: TGCGCCAGCAGCCCAGCAGGGGGCCGGGGAAACATTCAGTACTTC.

The chain is built from TRBV25-1 and TRBJ1-6; D uncertain. This CDR3 spans 17 amino acids. Germline CDR1 MGHDK, CDR2 SYGVNS. Trimming cost V 3 bases and J 2 bases, with 14 bases left between them. The CDR3 nucleotides are TGTGCCAGCAGTGATGAGTCCCGGGTCCCCTATAATTCACCCCTCCACTTT. Residues: CASSDESRVPYNSPLHF.

This chain uses TRBV11-2 with TRBJ1-3; D is perhaps TRBD1 (6 bases). Germline-derived CDR1 and CDR2 are SGHAT and FQNNGV. This CDR3 is built from 16 residues. V lost 1 base, J lost 0 bases, and 10 bases lay in between. The CDR3 nucleotides read TGTGCCAGCAGCTTAGCGGGCAGGGGCTCTGGAAACACCATATATTTT. Amino acids: CASSLAGRGSGNTIYF.

This clone has just a few counts. V gene TRBV28 combines with J gene TRBJ2-3; TRBD2 agrees at 8 bases. With 7 bases clipped from V and 6 bases from J, the junction kept 9 bases outside the gene matches. This CDR3 has 14 amino acids. The germline V gene has CDR1 MDHEN and CDR2 SYDVKM. In DNA form, the CDR3 reads TGTGCCAGCATGCGGGGGGCCCCAGGGGATACGCAGTATTTT. It translates to CASMRGAPGDTQYF.

V usage is TRBV6-1 and J usage is TRBJ2-2; 7 bases fit TRBD1. V lost 7 bases to trimming and J lost 6 bases; unmatched junction nucleotides: 8. Germline assignment: CDR1 MNHNS and CDR2 SASEGT. This CDR3 has 14 amino acids. CDR3 loop: CASIMTGRPGELFF. The CDR3 DNA follows: TGTGCCAGCATTATGACAGGGCGACCCGGGGAGCTGTTTTTT.

The chain employs TRBV10-3 and TRBJ1-2, with D maybe TRBD1 (5 bases). CDR1 and CDR2 from the germline V gene are ENHRY and SYGVKD. This CDR3 is 15 amino acids long. Trimming removed 0 bases from V and 4 bases from J, with 12 bases in between. The DNA for the CDR3 is TGTGCCATCAGTGAGTCGAGGGACGGTAGCTATGGCTACACCTTC. This codes for CAISESRDGSYGYTF.

This rearrangement joins TRBV18 to TRBJ2-7; D is uncertain. CDR1 is KGHSH, CDR2 LQKENI, per germline. V was clipped by 3 bases and J by 3 bases, with 9 bases between them. The CDR3 loop spans 13 amino acids. Here the CDR3 DNA reads TGTGCCAGCTCACCTGGAAGGCGCTACGAGCAGTACTTC. Translated, it gives CASSPGRRYEQYF.